This T cell receptor beta chain was captured by sequencing in a study of T cells in Graves' hyperthyroidism and ophthalmopathy. Trimming stripped 2 bases from V and 10 bases from J, with 12 bases between. CDR3 length: 13 residues. Germline CDR1 SGHTA, CDR2 FQGNSA. Using RNA transcripts as the source, TCR beta CDR3 regions were amplified. When the TCR CDR3 underwent first-round RT-PCR, the HTBI primer set was used. TCRdb reprocessed the multiplex PCR reads via MiXCR and lists one record per CDR3 protein. Of approximately 620,000 distinct CDR3 sequences in the sample, over 11% were seen once. This receptor was obtained from a woman between 25 and 40 years old with Graves' hyperthyroidism that later progressed to Graves' ophthalmopathy. This chain connects TRBV7-2 to TRBJ2-1; D not resolved. Sequenced input: blood. The CDR3 sequence is CASSLFGVGEQFF. The CDR3 DNA sequence: TGTGCCAGCAGCTTATTTGGGGTCGGAGAGCAGTTCTTC.